The present entry profiles one T cell receptor beta chain with its context. Data came from immunoSEQ multiplex PCR; TCRdb stores just in-frame clones and leaves some out. The data contain approximately 300,000 clones, 85% of them singletons. These data originate in a study of Ad26.COV2.S vaccination and SARS-CoV-2 variants. Study-level information: Donor was assigned to the Ad26.COV2.S arm of trial COV1001. Ad26.COV2.S was injected intramuscularly once or twice, 56 days apart.

Treatment described: over 15 received Ad26.COV2.S at low or high dose, single or two shots; 5 received placebo; per-sample allocation not given. The investigators took samples on day 63 after the first vaccine or placebo injection. The receptor comes from a person aged 18-65 years who received the Ad26.COV2.S COVID-19 vaccine or a placebo. The specimen was peripheral blood, collected in a trial of Ad26.COV2.S vaccine versus placebo.

The CDR3 DNA is TGCAGTGCGCGGAAAGACTACGAGCAGTACTTC. It codes for CSARKDYEQYF. The chain has TRBV20-1 and TRBJ2-7, with D uncertain. V gave up 6 bases and J gave up 3 bases, with 9 bases separating them. The CDR3 runs to 11 residues. Germline V CDR1 and CDR2: DFQATT, SNEGSKA (reference sequence).